The next 17 T cell receptor beta chains were all read from a single sample in a study of blood T cells in healthy people across ages. It was with a sample-barcoded 5' primer and a J-beta primer mix that a second PCR of roughly 6 to 12 cycles was run. From the 5' RACE reads, TCRdb called clonotypes with MiXCR, one entry per CDR3 protein. The data contain roughly 1,500,000 distinct CDR3 sequences, roughly a third of them singletons. Sequenced: blood. Receptors originate from a woman aged 25 to 39 in good health.

CDR3 loop: CASSSMFNLEGGSSYNEQFF. The CDR3 DNA reads as TGTGCCAGCAGCTCTATGTTTAATTTGGAGGGAGGCAGCTCCTACAATGAGCAGTTCTTC. The V call is TRBV5-5, the J call TRBJ2-1, with a possible D match to TRBD2 (6 bases). With 3 bases removed from V and 0 bases from J, the gap between germline ends came to 25 bases. The germline V gene has CDR1 SGHKS and CDR2 YYEKEE (reference sequence). The CDR3 is made up of 20 amino acids.

The chain has TRBV11-2 and TRBJ2-1; D is perhaps TRBD2 (5 bases). Germline V gene lookup returns CDR1 SGHAT and CDR2 FQNNGV. Trimming pared 0 bases from V and 2 bases from J, leaving 17 bases between. The CDR3 contains 18 residues. In nucleotides, the CDR3 is TGTGCCAGCAGCTTAGAAGAGGGAGAGCTGAAGCCCTACAATGAGCAGTTCTTC. Translation: CASSLEEGELKPYNEQFF.

About this clonotype itself: A single base separates this from a much larger clone, so it may be a read error. The chain joins TRBV3-1 to TRBJ2-1; D perhaps matches TRBD2 (6 bases). Germline CDR1 LGHDT, CDR2 YNNKEL (reference sequence). The CDR3 contains 16 residues. Trimming cost V 1 base and J 2 bases, with 12 bases left between them. CDR3 bases: TGTGCCAGCAGCCAAGGGGGAGGACGGACCTACAATGAGCAGTTCTTC. The encoded protein is CASSQGGGRTYNEQFF.

This clonotype was counted only a few times. This rearrangement joins TRBV3-1 to TRBJ2-2; D not certain. Trimming pared 4 bases from V and 3 bases from J, leaving 12 bases between. Germline loops: CDR1 LGHDT, CDR2 YNNKEL (reference sequence). This CDR3 has 15 amino acids. For the CDR3, the DNA is TGTGCCAGCAGCCCCGTCCTCGGCGACACCGGGGAGCTGTTTTTT. Translation: CASSPVLGDTGELFF. The full variable domain, completed using reference TRBV3-1 and TRBJ2-2, is DTAVSQTPKYLVTQMGNDKSIKCEQNLGHDTMYWYKQDSKKFLKIMFSYNNKELIINETVPNRFSPKSPDKAHLNLHINSLELGDSAVYFCASSPVLGDTGELFFGEGSRLTVL.

This clonotype was detected ten times or more. This chain joins TRBV11-2 and TRBJ1-2; D is undetermined. V lost 5 bases to trimming and J lost 8 bases, with 21 bases between them. The V gene's germline CDR1 is SGHAT and CDR2 FQNNGV. This CDR3 is built from 15 residues. The CDR3 region has the DNA TGTGCCAGCAGCCCAGAGGTTTCAGCCAGAATAGGCTACACCTTC. As protein: CASSPEVSARIGYTF.

The genes are TRBV20-1 and TRBJ2-7; D perhaps matches TRBD1 (5 bases). The CDR3 extends over 15 amino acids. The V end was cut by 0 bases, the J end by 2 bases, with 14 bases between. Germline assignment: CDR1 DFQATT and CDR2 SNEGSKA (reference sequence). In DNA, the CDR3 is TGCAGTGCTAGAGAAGACAGTGACCCTCCCTACGAGCAGTACTTC. It is translated as CSAREDSDPPYEQYF.

This clonotype was counted a few times. The chain has TRBV10-3 and TRBJ2-1; 7 nucleotides match TRBD2. This CDR3 contains 14 residues. Per the germline V gene, CDR1 is ENHRY and CDR2 is SYGVKD. J lost 8 bases, V lost 3 bases, and 7 bases had no gene match. The CDR3 bases are TGTGCCATCAGTGATGGGAGGGTGTTGGATGAGCAGTTCTTC. As protein: CAISDGRVLDEQFF.

This chain joins TRBV5-1 and TRBJ2-1, with 9 bases identical to TRBD2. J gave up 9 bases and V 4 bases, and 11 bases lay outside the gene matches. The germline V gene encodes CDR1 SGHRS and CDR2 YFSETQ. The CDR3 runs to 15 residues. The CDR3 here is CASSPSAGGIREQFF. The DNA of the CDR3 is TGCGCCAGCAGCCCCTCAGCGGGGGGAATCCGTGAGCAGTTCTTC.

The rearrangement joins TRBV15 to TRBJ1-2; 7 bases align to TRBD1. The V gene's germline CDR1 is LNHNV and CDR2 YYDKDF (reference sequence). The V segment lost 8 bases and the J segment 2 bases; nucleotides outside the gene matches: 8. The CDR3 runs to 14 residues. The CDR3 DNA sequence: TGTGCCACCGGCCCTACAGGGGCCAACTATGGCTACACCTTC. Protein: CATGPTGANYGYTF.

The table lists this clonotype with a few counts. The rearrangement links TRBV20-1 to TRBJ1-1; D gene uncertain. The germline CDR1 and CDR2 sequences are DFQATT and SNEGSKA (reference sequence). The CDR3 extends over 13 amino acids. V was clipped by 0 bases and J by 7 bases, with 12 bases between them. The CDR3 DNA reads TGCAGTGCTAGAGATATAGGGTCCGGTGAAGCTTTCTTT. It yields the protein CSARDIGSGEAFF.

The chain couples TRBV25-1 to TRBJ1-5, with D uncertain. CDR3 length: 14 residues. Germline assignment: CDR1 MGHDK and CDR2 SYGVNS. V was shortened by 0 bases and J by 2 bases, with 5 bases between the two germline ends. The CDR3 region has the DNA TGTGCCAGCAGTGAATATGAGGGCAATCAGCCCCAGCATTTT. The encoded protein is CASSEYEGNQPQHF.

A few counts support this clonotype. The rearrangement joins TRBV4-1 to TRBJ1-2; 7 nucleotides match TRBD1. The CDR3 has 16 residues. CDR1 and CDR2 from the germline V gene are MGHRA and YSYEKL. The junction had 9 bases not matched to a gene; V was cut back by 0 bases and J by 5 bases. The CDR3 DNA sequence: TGCGCCAGCAGCCAAGATCCCCACAGGGGAGGGTATGGCTACACCTTC. Residues: CASSQDPHRGGYGYTF.

The chain joins TRBV27 to TRBJ1-2; TRBD1 is a possible D gene (6 bases). CDR1 and CDR2 (germline): MNHEY, SMNVEV (reference sequence). Trimming cost V 7 bases and J 3 bases, with 21 bases left between them. The CDR3 is 16 residues long. Here the CDR3 reads CASMLRGGGTYYGYTF. In DNA form, the CDR3 reads TGTGCCAGCATGTTGAGGGGGGGCGGCACTTACTATGGCTACACCTTC.

J is TRBJ1-1 and V is TRBV7-8, with a tentative D call TRBD1 (5 bases). Trimming took off 5 bases at V and 1 base at J, with 14 bases between the two ends. CDR1 SGHVS and CDR2 FQNEAQ come from the germline V gene. The CDR3 extends over 15 amino acids. This CDR3 is CASSVLRDSNTEAFF. DNA for the CDR3: TGTGCCAGCAGCGTACTCAGGGATTCGAACACTGAAGCTTTCTTT. The variable domain in full, completed from reference TRBV7-8 and TRBJ1-1, reads GAGVSQSPRYKVAKRGQDVALRCDPISGHVSLFWYQQALGQGPEFLTYFQNEAQLDKSGLPSDRFFAERPEGSVSTLKIQRTQQEDSAVYLCASSVLRDSNTEAFFGQGTRLTVV.

In the case of this clonotype: Possible read error: a much larger clone is one base away. This rearrangement joins TRBV4-1 to TRBJ2-1, with TRBD2 matching 8 bases. CDR1 MGHRA and CDR2 YSYEKL come from the germline V gene. The CDR3 contains 16 residues. CDR3 coding DNA: TGCGCCAACAGCCAAGACGCCGGGGGGGGTAGCAATGAGCAGTTCTTC. Its translation: CANSQDAGGGSNEQFF.

This clonotype was detected ten times or more. The DNA for the CDR3 is TGCAGTGCTAGAGAACAGGCCTACCTGGGCAATGAGCAGTTCTTC. Translated: CSAREQAYLGNEQFF. The chain employs TRBV20-1 and TRBJ2-1; D is perhaps TRBD1 (5 bases). Trimming took off 0 bases at V and 6 bases at J, with 15 bases between the two ends. Germline V CDR1 and CDR2: DFQATT, SNEGSKA (reference sequence). The CDR3 is made up of 15 amino acids.

As DNA, the CDR3 is TGCGCCAGCAGCCAAGAGTTGACCTATGAGCAGTTCTTC. As protein: CASSQELTYEQFF. The V gene is TRBV4-3, the J gene TRBJ2-1, with D uncertain. The CDR3 loop spans 13 amino acids. CDR1 and CDR2 (germline): LGHNA, YSLEER. V lost 0 bases, J lost 8 bases, and 8 bases lay in between.